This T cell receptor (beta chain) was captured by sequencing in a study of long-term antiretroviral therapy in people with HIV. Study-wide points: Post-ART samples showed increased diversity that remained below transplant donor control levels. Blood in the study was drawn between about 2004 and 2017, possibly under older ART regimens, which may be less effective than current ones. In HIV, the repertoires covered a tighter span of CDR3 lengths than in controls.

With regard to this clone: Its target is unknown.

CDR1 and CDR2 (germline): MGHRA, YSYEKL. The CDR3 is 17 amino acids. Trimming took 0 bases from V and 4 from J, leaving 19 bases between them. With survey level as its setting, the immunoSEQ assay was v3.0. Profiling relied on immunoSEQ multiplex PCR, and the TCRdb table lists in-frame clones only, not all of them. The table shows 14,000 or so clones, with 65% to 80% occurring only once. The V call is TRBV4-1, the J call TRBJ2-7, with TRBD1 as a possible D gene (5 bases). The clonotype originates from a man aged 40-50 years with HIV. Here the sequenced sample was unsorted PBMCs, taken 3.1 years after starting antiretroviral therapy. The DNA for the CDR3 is TGCGCCAGCAGCCAAGAAGATCTAGGGGCAGGGTTTTACGAGCAGTACTTC. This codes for CASSQEDLGAGFYEQYF.